The sequence of this T cell receptor (beta chain) was determined in a study of T-cell reconstitution after alpha-beta-depleted transplantation in children (dated by TCRdb to 2015 to 2016). With regard to the full study: Using TCR repertoire profiling, the study quantitatively followed how T-cell immune reconstitution unfolded in children after TCRalphabeta/CD19-depleted allogeneic hematopoietic cell transplantation.

Libraries were made using PCR. The reads were generated on an Illumina HiSeq 2500. To normalize quantification of the TCRbeta repertoire, the TCR libraries were built with molecular barcoding that relied on unique molecular identifiers. The public sequencing data were trimmed at Q25 with fastp and processed into clonotypes with MiXCR by TCRdb, which kept only in-frame beta chains. Rows are combined by CDR3 protein, so each entry shows the most common genes and DNA. Within this sample are approximately 390,000 distinct CDR3 sequences, with approximately 10% of them counted one time only. The ten largest clones add up to approximately 5% of the sample. A few counts support this clonotype. The antigen it recognizes is unknown. Qualities for individual bases were not recorded, and no much larger clone is one base off. The germline V gene gives CDR1 as SGHTA and CDR2 as FQGNSA. V is clipped by 7 bases and J by 3 bases, and the sequence between their germline boundaries is 15 bases long. From cysteine to phenylalanine, the CDR3 is 14 amino acids long. This entry keeps only the CDR3 DNA: 42 bases, framed from base 1.

Here the chain combines TRBV7-2 and TRBJ1-2; 5 matching bases give a weak D call of TRBD1. The specimen comprised PBMCs from the stem cell graft donor, sampled from the stem cell graft. The receptor's source is a human donor who donated a stem cell graft to a child with acute myeloid leukemia. The nucleotides read TGTGCCAGCACCAAAAGGACATCTCACTATGGCTACACCTTC. Translation gives CASTKRTSHYGYTF.